Listed here is a single TCR beta chain. What it binds is not known. The sample belongs to a study of T-cell reconstitution after alpha-beta-depleted transplantation in children. Preparation of the TCRbeta library was carried out with unique molecular identifiers. TCRdb reprocessed the PCR reads via MiXCR and lists one record per CDR3 protein. There are 200,000 to 300,000 distinct CDR3 sequences in the sample; roughly 25% occur only once, and over 2.5% lies in the top ten. The CDR3 has 13 residues. Unmatched junction bases numbered 3, after V lost 9 bases and J lost 6 bases. Germline V gene lookup returns CDR1 SNHLY and CDR2 FYNNEI. Study results and limitations: Certain patients had high TCRbeta diversity at day 60, and it came from recipient T cells and thymic progenitors that survived. Where alpha-beta T cells came from about two months after transplant was reportedly several hundred expanded graft clones. Most T-cell counts and diversity one year after the transplant came from T cells that were newly produced.

This sample comprised PBMCs, obtained before TCRalphabeta/CD19-depleted stem cell transplant. The receptor was derived from a girl aged 2-15 years with Fanconi anemia, due to receive a stem cell transplant. The J gene is TRBJ1-6, the V gene TRBV2, with 9 bases lining up with TRBD1. The CDR3 reads CARATGGNSPLHF. The DNA for the CDR3 is TGTGCCAGGGCGACAGGGGGTAATTCACCCCTCCACTTT.